The entry below describes one T cell receptor (beta chain). This clonotype was seen at least ten times. Its antigen is still unknown. Base qualities are not recorded, but no much larger clone differs from it by a single base. This sample was included in a study of identical twins (dated by TCRdb to 2016 to 2018). The study in broad terms: To test whether fetal clonotypes persist, the study used deep sequencing on TCR alpha and beta repertoires from monozygotic twins, unrelated adults of various ages, and cord blood. Replicate twin experiments were performed at different times using different library preparation protocols to rule out contamination. The paper's findings and limits, for the study overall: Because the same donors could not be followed over many years, the conclusions relied on cross-sectional statistical analysis. Abundant cord blood beta clonotypes carried fewer insertions; young adult naive repertoires showed a weaker similar trend, while memory repertoires showed none. A weaker excess of twin sharing was found in beta out-of-frame sequences because the signal-to-noise ratio was lowered by fewer shared sequences. Out-of-frame TCR alpha sequences shared between twins showed an excess of low generation-probability sequences compared with coincidental sharing between unrelated individuals. Zero-insertion analyses could be partly confounded by invariant T cells such as MAIT and iNKT, though diverse VJ usage argued against such confounding for most clonotypes. In monozygotic twins, out-of-frame TCR alpha sharing was systematically underestimated by recombination models, although the models agreed with sharing between unrelated individuals.

Only healthy Caucasian donors were included. Three pairs of female monozygotic twins, all aged roughly 18 to 30 years, made up the twin cohort. Positive isolation kits from Invitrogen were used to isolate CD4+ and CD8+ T cell populations. Library prep was done by 5' RACE. Sequencing took place on an Illumina HiSeq 2000. Template switching added a universal primer binding site, and the final cDNA carried a unique molecular identifier that allowed TCR cDNA molecules to be counted accurately. Specific primers in the conserved constant-segment region were used to synthesize first-strand cDNA for TCR alpha and beta chains. Each cDNA library was double barcoded, with a SMART-Mk sample barcode plus Illumina barcodes, to control for contamination. TruSeq adapter sequences and Illumina sample barcodes were added in two successive PCR steps. TCR alpha and beta cDNA libraries were sequenced on the Illumina HiSeq platform with custom primers. In the original analysis: Raw reads were processed with MiGEC to extract unique molecular identifiers, and MiXCR was used to determine CDR3 positions. For each individual, recombination models were inferred using an EM algorithm with the repgenHMM and IGoR tools. Shared clonotypes were analyzed with the tcR package in R, and sharing was normalized by the product of cloneset sizes. To study raw recombination free of thymic and clonal selection effects, out-of-frame nonproductive sequences were analyzed. TCRdb ran its own pipeline on the public reads, namely fastp trimming at Q25 and MiXCR clone calling, and kept in-frame beta chains. Every CDR3 protein is listed once, alongside the most common genes and DNA of its rows. TCRdb, not the original authors, processed these V and J calls. This sample lists hundreds of thousands of distinct CDR3 sequences; roughly 7.5% were detected once. The ten biggest clones cover roughly 5.4% of the sample.

CDR1 is given as DFQATT and CDR2 as SNEGSKA, both from the germline V gene (reference sequence). The V end loses 0 bases and the J end loses 8 bases, and a stretch of 4 bases separates them. The CDR3 holds 11 amino acids from the cysteine to the phenylalanine. The CDR3 DNA has 33 bases and is translated from base 1. The data were also submitted as part of a second study, on yellow fever vaccine responses in identical twins. Per that second paper: According to the authors, in identical twins the way T cells responded to vaccination appeared partly convergent and partly personalized. In the study, vaccine-responding T cell clones were precisely tracked in identical twins.

The TCR originated in a woman aged 18-29 years in good health. Sequencing was done on a sample of CD8+ T cells sorted from blood. Rearrangement joined TRBV20-1 to TRBJ2-2; the D gene identity is not certain. The CDR3 has the sequence CSARDLGELFF. In nucleotide form, the sequence is TGCAGTGCTAGAGATCTTGGGGAGCTGTTTTTT.